This TCR beta chain was sequenced in a study of cytotoxic CD8 clonotypes in ibrutinib-treated CLL. Across the study: Average yields of approximately 260,000 productive templates and 94,082 productive rearrangements characterized the samples.

Produced via immunoSEQ multiplex PCR; TCRdb's table is partial and in-frame only. Among roughly 100,000 clones listed, roughly 80% were seen once. The CDR3 loop spans 14 amino acids. Germline V CDR1 and CDR2: SGHRS, YFSETQ. The germline V and J ends were trimmed by 0 bases and 0 bases, with 6 bases remaining between them. This clone was found once. The clonotype comes from a human donor with chronic lymphocytic leukemia. The V call is TRBV5-1, the J call TRBJ1-1; D is uncertain. This sample comprised PBMCs, obtained after 12 months of ibrutinib treatment. This chain's CDR3 is CASSLERLNTEAFF. CDR3 DNA sequence: TGCGCCAGCAGCTTGGAACGGTTGAACACTGAAGCTTTCTTT.